Listed below are T cell receptor beta chains from one sample, sequenced in a study of T cells after yellow fever vaccination. TCRdb ran MiXCR on the 5' RACE reads and lists one entry per CDR3 protein. The table records a few hundred thousand distinct CDR3 sequences, over 15% of them present only once. The sequencing here drew on PBMCs, taken before the yellow fever booster vaccination. The source of these receptors is a man aged 18-30 years who received the YFV17D yellow fever vaccine. Each CDR3 is given with its conserved first and last residue. The order of the fields is J gene, V gene, clone size, D gene, CDR3 protein, CDR3 DNA. The D gene is left open where the match is weak. Clone size is stated in some rows and not others, as once, few, many or a class when expanded.

>TRBJ1-2|TRBV20-1|few|NA
CSARGGAYGYTF
TGCAGTGCTAGAGGGGGCGCCTATGGCTACACCTTC
>TRBJ2-3|TRBV5-6|few|NA
CASSSVGGPSTDTQYF
TGTGCCAGCAGCTCGGTGGGGGGACCATCCACAGATACGCAGTATTTT
>TRBJ2-6|TRBV6-2/TRBV6-3|few|NA
CASSSEGSGANVLTF
TGTGCCAGCAGTTCCGAGGGCTCTGGGGCCAACGTCCTGACTTTC
>TRBJ2-3|TRBV5-1|NA|TRBD2
CASSQGLAGARTDTQYF
TGCGCCAGCAGCCAGGGACTAGCGGGGGCCCGCACAGATACGCAGTATTTT
>TRBJ1-1|TRBV9|NA|TRBD1
CASSGRLGQGNTEAFF
TGTGCCAGCAGCGGGCGGTTGGGACAGGGTAACACTGAAGCTTTCTTT
>TRBJ1-1|TRBV7-9|NA|NA
CASSRQATLNTEAFF
TGTGCCAGCAGTCGACAGGCGACGTTGAACACTGAAGCTTTCTTT
>TRBJ1-2|TRBV6-2/TRBV6-3|NA|NA
CASSPRRGGGYTF
TGTGCCAGCAGTCCCCGAAGGGGAGGAGGCTACACCTTC
>TRBJ1-5|TRBV6-5|few|NA
CASSYDTDQPQHF
TGTGCCAGCAGTTACGACACAGATCAGCCCCAGCATTTT
>TRBJ2-7|TRBV6-2/TRBV6-3|few|NA
CASTQGSYEQYF
TGTGCCAGCACCCAGGGCTCCTACGAGCAGTACTTC
>TRBJ1-5|TRBV5-1|few|TRBD1
CASSEGQEVGQPQHF
TGCGCCAGCAGCGAGGGACAGGAGGTAGGTCAGCCCCAGCATTTT
>TRBJ1-2|TRBV20-1|NA|TRBD1
CRGEAGTANYGYTF
TGCAGGGGGGAAGCCGGGACAGCGAACTATGGCTACACCTTC
>TRBJ2-1|TRBV6-5|NA|NA
CASSPDPGSYNEQFF
TGTGCCAGCAGCCCTGACCCGGGCTCCTACAATGAGCAGTTCTTC
>TRBJ2-3|TRBV7-9|NA|NA
CASSTRWTDKDTQYF
TGTGCCAGCAGCACCCGCTGGACAGACAAAGATACGCAGTATTTT
>TRBJ2-3|TRBV6-2/TRBV6-3|few|TRBD1
CASSRTGDTQYF
TGTGCCAGCAGTCGGACAGGGGATACGCAGTATTTT
>TRBJ1-1|TRBV7-2|NA|NA
CASSLKLTLGGTEAFF
TGTGCCAGCAGCTTGAAGCTGACTCTCGGGGGCACTGAAGCTTTCTTT
>TRBJ2-1|TRBV7-9|few|TRBD1
CASSSDRVNEQFF
TGTGCCAGCAGCTCGGACAGGGTCAATGAGCAGTTCTTC
>TRBJ1-3|TRBV18|few|NA
CASSFSSRGSGNTIYF
TGTGCCAGCTCGTTCTCCAGCCGAGGCTCTGGAAACACCATATATTTT
>TRBJ1-6|TRBV5-1|few|NA
CASSLAAVNNSPLHF
TGCGCCAGCAGCTTGGCCGCAGTGAATAATTCACCCCTCCACTTT
>TRBJ2-2|TRBV5-1|NA|NA
CASIGTSSTGELFF
TGCGCCAGCATCGGGACTTCTTCCACCGGGGAGCTGTTTTTT
>TRBJ2-5|TRBV9|few|TRBD2
CASSAASGGFQETQYF
TGTGCCAGCAGCGCCGCTAGCGGGGGGTTCCAAGAGACCCAGTACTTC
>TRBJ2-5|TRBV7-9|many|NA
CASSLLGAETQYF
TGTGCCAGCAGTTTACTGGGCGCAGAGACCCAGTACTTC
>TRBJ1-3|TRBV29-1|few|NA
CSVRTTAGNTIYF
TGCAGCGTGCGAACGACGGCTGGAAACACCATATATTTT
>TRBJ2-5|TRBV5-4|NA|NA
CASSQSSAQETQYF
TGTGCCAGCAGTCAATCTTCGGCGCAAGAGACCCAGTACTTC
>TRBJ1-6|TRBV7-2|few|NA
CASSPSGQSNSPLHF
TGTGCCAGCAGCCCCTCCGGACAGTCTAATTCACCCCTCCACTTT
>TRBJ2-3|TRBV15|NA|NA
CATSRARSTDTQYF
TGTGCCACCAGCAGAGCTAGAAGCACAGATACGCAGTATTTT
>TRBJ1-5|TRBV10-2|NA|NA
CASTVTAYQPQHF
TGCGCCAGCACCGTAACTGCATATCAGCCCCAGCATTTT
>TRBJ2-3|TRBV10-2|few|NA
CASKGPSPITDTQYF
TGCGCCAGCAAAGGCCCTAGTCCGATCACAGATACGCAGTATTTT
>TRBJ2-3|TRBV5-1|NA|NA
CASRLQGPTDTQYF
TGCGCCAGCAGGCTACAGGGCCCCACAGATACGCAGTATTTT
>TRBJ1-4|TRBV20-1|few|NA
CSARDLATNEKLFF
TGCAGTGCTAGGGATTTGGCAACTAATGAAAAACTGTTTTTT
>TRBJ1-2|TRBV9|few|NA
CASSAAGSTGYGYTF
TGTGCCAGCAGCGCCGCGGGATCTACCGGCTATGGCTACACCTTC
>TRBJ1-5|TRBV5-1|many|TRBD1
CASSSGQGGNQPQHF
TGCGCCAGCAGCTCCGGACAGGGTGGCAATCAGCCCCAGCATTTT
>TRBJ2-3|TRBV5-4|few|NA
CASSGGTDADTQYF
TGTGCCAGCAGCGGGGGGACTGACGCAGATACGCAGTATTTT
>TRBJ1-2|TRBV7-2|NA|NA
CASSPGGGKDYGYTF
TGTGCCAGCAGCCCCGGAGGGGGTAAGGACTATGGCTACACCTTC
>TRBJ2-3|TRBV2|NA|NA
CARSGALYGPTDTQYF
TGTGCCCGGTCAGGTGCCCTTTATGGCCCCACAGATACGCAGTATTTT
>TRBJ2-7|TRBV4-1|many|NA
CASSQGPRNYEQYF
TGCGCCAGCAGCCAAGGTCCTAGAAACTACGAGCAGTACTTC
>TRBJ2-4|TRBV6-4|many|TRBD2
CASRGGGGKNIQYF
TGTGCCAGCAGAGGAGGCGGGGGAAAAAACATTCAGTACTTC
>TRBJ1-3|TRBV29-1|NA|NA
CSVEVGGNTIYF
TGCAGCGTTGAAGTCGGTGGAAACACCATATATTTT
>TRBJ2-5|TRBV10-3|NA|NA
CATKGGPQETQYF
TGTGCCACCAAGGGGGGCCCACAAGAGACCCAGTACTTC
>TRBJ2-3|TRBV6-5|few|NA
CASSYSGAGSGTDTQYF
TGTGCCAGCAGTTACTCCGGTGCTGGGAGCGGCACAGATACGCAGTATTTT
>TRBJ2-3|TRBV20-1|NA|TRBD2
CSARNPRGGDTQYF
TGCAGTGCTAGAAATCCGCGGGGGGGCGATACGCAGTATTTT
>TRBJ2-5|TRBV7-6|NA|NA
CASSQSGLMTQYF
TGTGCCAGCAGTCAAAGCGGGCTAATGACCCAGTACTTC
>TRBJ2-1|TRBV29-1|NA|NA
CSGGPPDEQFF
TGCAGCGGGGGGCCCCCGGATGAGCAGTTCTTC
>TRBJ1-2|TRBV20-1|few|NA
CSAVDRNHPLYGYTF
TGCAGTGCCGTAGACAGGAATCACCCCCTCTATGGCTACACCTTC
>TRBJ1-1|TRBV7-9|few|NA
CASSLVGGLRGSTEAFF
TGTGCCAGCAGCTTAGTCGGGGGGTTGAGGGGCAGCACTGAAGCTTTCTTT
>TRBJ1-3|TRBV9|NA|NA
CASSALQGPHSGNTIYF
TGTGCCAGCAGCGCCCTCCAGGGGCCCCACTCTGGAAACACCATATATTTT
>TRBJ1-1|TRBV18|NA|NA
CASSPFTSRSTEAFF
TGTGCCAGCTCACCGTTCACCAGTAGATCGACTGAAGCTTTCTTT
>TRBJ1-1|TRBV15|NA|NA
CATSSFKGNTEAFF
TGTGCCACCAGCAGTTTTAAGGGCAACACTGAAGCTTTCTTT
>TRBJ2-3|TRBV11-2|NA|TRBD1
CASASGTGVSDTQYF
TGTGCCAGCGCATCCGGGACAGGGGTTTCCGATACGCAGTATTTT
>TRBJ2-1|TRBV20-1|few|NA
CSVLPLGHGGKVNEQFF
TGCAGTGTACTGCCCTTGGGACATGGTGGGAAGGTGAATGAGCAGTTCTTC
>TRBJ1-5|TRBV12-3/TRBV12-4|NA|NA
CASSFWGAAQPQHF
TGTGCCAGCAGTTTCTGGGGGGCCGCCCAGCCCCAGCATTTT
>TRBJ2-1|TRBV20-1|few|TRBD2
CSASSTSGGVGQFF
TGCAGTGCTAGTTCTACTAGCGGGGGGGTAGGGCAGTTCTTC
>TRBJ1-2|TRBV4-3|NA|NA
CASSQLSPGDYGYTF
TGCGCCAGCAGCCAACTCAGTCCGGGGGACTATGGCTACACCTTC
>TRBJ1-5|TRBV6-2/TRBV6-3|few|NA
CASRPPGGHQPQHF
TGTGCCAGCAGACCCCCGGGGGGACATCAGCCCCAGCATTTT
>TRBJ2-4|TRBV12-3/TRBV12-4|few|NA
CASGQGTLNIQYF
TGTGCCAGCGGTCAAGGGACCCTAAACATTCAGTACTTC
>TRBJ2-5|TRBV7-2|NA|TRBD2
CASSPREAGGRETQYF
TGTGCCAGCAGCCCCAGGGAGGCGGGGGGTAGAGAGACCCAGTACTTC
>TRBJ1-1|TRBV4-3|few|NA
CASSHPNQNTEAFF
TGCGCCAGCAGCCATCCCAACCAGAACACTGAAGCTTTCTTT
>TRBJ1-1|TRBV5-1|few|NA
CASSLGESVTEAFF
TGCGCCAGCAGCTTGGGTGAGAGTGTCACTGAAGCTTTCTTT
>TRBJ2-3|TRBV7-2|once|NA
CASSSRATTDTQYF
TGTGCCAGCAGCTCCAGGGCCACCACAGATACGCAGTATTTT